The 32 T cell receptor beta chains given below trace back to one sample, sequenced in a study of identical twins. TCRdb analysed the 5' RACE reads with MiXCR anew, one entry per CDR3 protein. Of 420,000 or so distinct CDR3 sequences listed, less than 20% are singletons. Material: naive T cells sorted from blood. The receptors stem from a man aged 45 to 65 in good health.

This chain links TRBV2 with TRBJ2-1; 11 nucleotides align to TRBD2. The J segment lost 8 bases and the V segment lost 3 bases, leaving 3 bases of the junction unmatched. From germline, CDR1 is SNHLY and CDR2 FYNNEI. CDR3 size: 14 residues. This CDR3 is CASSDTSGSDEQFF. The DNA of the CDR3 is TGTGCCAGCAGTGATACTAGCGGGAGCGATGAGCAGTTCTTC.

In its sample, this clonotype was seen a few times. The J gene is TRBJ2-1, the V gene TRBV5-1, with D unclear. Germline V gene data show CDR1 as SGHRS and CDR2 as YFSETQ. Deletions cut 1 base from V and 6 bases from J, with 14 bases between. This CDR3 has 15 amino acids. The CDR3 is CASSLFHSARNEQFF. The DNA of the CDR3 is TGCGCCAGCAGCTTGTTTCACTCAGCGCGCAATGAGCAGTTCTTC.

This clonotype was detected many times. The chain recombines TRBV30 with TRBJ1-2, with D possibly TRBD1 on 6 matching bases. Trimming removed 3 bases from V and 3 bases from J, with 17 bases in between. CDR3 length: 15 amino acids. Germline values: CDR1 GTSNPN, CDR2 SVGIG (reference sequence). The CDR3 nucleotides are TGTGCCTGGAGAGGAACAGGGAGTCCCCACTATGGCTACACCTTC. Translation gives CAWRGTGSPHYGYTF.

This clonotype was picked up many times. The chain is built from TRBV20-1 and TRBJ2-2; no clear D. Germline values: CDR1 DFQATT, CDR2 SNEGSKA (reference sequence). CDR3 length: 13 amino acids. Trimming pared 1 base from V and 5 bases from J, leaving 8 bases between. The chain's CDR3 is CSARAWVTGELFF. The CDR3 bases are TGCAGTGCTAGAGCTTGGGTTACCGGGGAGCTGTTTTTT.

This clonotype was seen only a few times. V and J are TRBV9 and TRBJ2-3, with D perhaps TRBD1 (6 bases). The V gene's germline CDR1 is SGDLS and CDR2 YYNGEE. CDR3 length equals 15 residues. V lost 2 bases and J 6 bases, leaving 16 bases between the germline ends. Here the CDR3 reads CASSVRGSVSDTQYF. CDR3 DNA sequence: TGTGCCAGCAGCGTCAGGGGTTCCGTCTCCGATACGCAGTATTTT. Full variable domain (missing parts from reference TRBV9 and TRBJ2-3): DSGVTQTPKHLITATGQRVTLRCSPRSGDLSVYWYQQSLDQGLQFLIQYYNGEERAKGNILERFSAQQFPDLHSELNLSSLELGDSALYFCASSVRGSVSDTQYFGPGTRLTVL.

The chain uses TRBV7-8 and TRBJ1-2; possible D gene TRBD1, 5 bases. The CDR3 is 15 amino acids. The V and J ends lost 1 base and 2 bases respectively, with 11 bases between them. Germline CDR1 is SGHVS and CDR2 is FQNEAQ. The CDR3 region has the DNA TGTGCCAGCAGCTTAGGAGGTGGGGCAAACTATGGCTACACCTTC. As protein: CASSLGGGANYGYTF. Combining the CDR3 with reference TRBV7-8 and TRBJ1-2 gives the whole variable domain GAGVSQSPRYKVAKRGQDVALRCDPISGHVSLFWYQQALGQGPEFLTYFQNEAQLDKSGLPSDRFFAERPEGSVSTLKIQRTQQEDSAVYLCASSLGGGANYGYTFGSGTRLTVV.

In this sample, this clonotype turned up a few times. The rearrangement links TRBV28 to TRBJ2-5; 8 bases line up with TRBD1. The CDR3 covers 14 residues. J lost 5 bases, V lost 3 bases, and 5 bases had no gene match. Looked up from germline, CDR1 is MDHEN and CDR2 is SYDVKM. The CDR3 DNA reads TGTGCCAGCAGTTTCCTGACAGGGGATGAGACCCAGTACTTC. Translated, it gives CASSFLTGDETQYF.

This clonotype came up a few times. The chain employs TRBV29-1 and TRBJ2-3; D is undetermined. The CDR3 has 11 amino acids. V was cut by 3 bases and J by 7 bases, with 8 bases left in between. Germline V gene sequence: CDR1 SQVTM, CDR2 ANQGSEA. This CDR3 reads CSVDLGNTQYF. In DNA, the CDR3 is TGCAGCGTTGATCTCGGAAATACGCAGTATTTT.

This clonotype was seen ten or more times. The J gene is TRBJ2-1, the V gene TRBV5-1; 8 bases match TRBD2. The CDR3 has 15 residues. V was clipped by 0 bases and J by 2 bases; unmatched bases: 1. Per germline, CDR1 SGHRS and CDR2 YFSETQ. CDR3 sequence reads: CASSLEAGAYNEQFF. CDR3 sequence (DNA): TGCGCCAGCAGCTTGGAAGCGGGGGCCTACAATGAGCAGTTCTTC.

The CDR3 here is CASLPRAQDEQYF. CDR3 nucleotides: TGTGCCAGCCTCCCGCGGGCCCAAGACGAGCAGTACTTC. This sequence joins TRBV2 and TRBJ2-7; tentative D call: TRBD2 (5 bases). V dropped 8 bases and J dropped 5 bases, with 16 bases sitting between them. The germline CDR1 and CDR2 sequences are SNHLY and FYNNEI. The CDR3 is 13 amino acids.

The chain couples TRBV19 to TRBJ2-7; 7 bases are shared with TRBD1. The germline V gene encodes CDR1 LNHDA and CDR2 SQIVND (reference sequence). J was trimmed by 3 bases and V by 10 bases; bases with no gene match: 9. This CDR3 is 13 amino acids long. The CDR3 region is CATDKPGGYEQYF. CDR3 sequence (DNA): TGTGCCACAGATAAGCCAGGGGGCTACGAGCAGTACTTC.

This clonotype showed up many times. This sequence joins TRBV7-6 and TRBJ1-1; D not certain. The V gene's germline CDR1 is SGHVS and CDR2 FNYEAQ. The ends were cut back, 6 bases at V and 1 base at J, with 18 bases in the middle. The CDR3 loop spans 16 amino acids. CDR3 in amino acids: CASSSVLGSANTEAFF. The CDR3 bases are TGTGCCAGCAGTTCGGTGCTTGGAAGCGCGAACACTGAAGCTTTCTTT. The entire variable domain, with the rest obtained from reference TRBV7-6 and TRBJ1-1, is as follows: GAGVSQSPRYKVTKRGQDVALRCDPISGHVSLYWYRQALGQGPEFLTYFNYEAQQDKSGLPNDRFSAERPEGSISTLTIQRTEQRDSAMYRCASSSVLGSANTEAFFGQGTRLTVV.

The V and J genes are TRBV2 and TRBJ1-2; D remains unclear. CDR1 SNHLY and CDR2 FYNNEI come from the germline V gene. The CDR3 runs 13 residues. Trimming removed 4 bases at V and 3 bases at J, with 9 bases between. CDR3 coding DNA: TGTGCCAGCAGTGTTAAACCCGACTATGGCTACACCTTC. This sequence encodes CASSVKPDYGYTF. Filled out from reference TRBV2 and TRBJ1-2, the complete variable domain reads EPEVTQTPSHQVTQMGQEVILRCVPISNHLYFYWYRQILGQKVEFLVSFYNNEISEKSEIFDDQFSVERPDGSNFTLKIRSTKLEDSAMYFCASSVKPDYGYTFGSGTRLTVV.

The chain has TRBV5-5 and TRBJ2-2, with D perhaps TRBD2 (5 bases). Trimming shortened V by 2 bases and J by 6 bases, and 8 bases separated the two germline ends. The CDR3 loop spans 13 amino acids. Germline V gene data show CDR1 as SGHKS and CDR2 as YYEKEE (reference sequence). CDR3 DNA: TGTGCCAGCAGCTTACTAGACGCCGGGGAGCTGTTTTTT. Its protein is CASSLLDAGELFF. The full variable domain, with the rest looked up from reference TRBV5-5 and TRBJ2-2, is DAGVTQSPTHLIKTRGQQVTLRCSPISGHKSVSWYQQVLGQGPQFIFQYYEKEERGRGNFPDRFSARQFPNYSSELNVNALLLGDSALYLCASSLLDAGELFFGEGSRLTVL.

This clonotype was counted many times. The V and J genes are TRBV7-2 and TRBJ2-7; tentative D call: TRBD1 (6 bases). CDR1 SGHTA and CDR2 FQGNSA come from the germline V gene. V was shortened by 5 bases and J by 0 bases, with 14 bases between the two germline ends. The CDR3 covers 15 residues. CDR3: CASSQQGHSSYEQYF. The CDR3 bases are TGTGCCAGCAGCCAACAGGGCCACAGCTCCTACGAGCAGTACTTC.

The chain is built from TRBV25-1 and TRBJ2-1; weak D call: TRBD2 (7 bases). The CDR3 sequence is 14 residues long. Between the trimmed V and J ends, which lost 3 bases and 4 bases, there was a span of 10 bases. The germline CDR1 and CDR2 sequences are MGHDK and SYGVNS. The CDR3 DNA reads TGTGCCAGCAGTGAGGGGGGGGCATACAATGAGCAGTTCTTC. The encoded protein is CASSEGGAYNEQFF.

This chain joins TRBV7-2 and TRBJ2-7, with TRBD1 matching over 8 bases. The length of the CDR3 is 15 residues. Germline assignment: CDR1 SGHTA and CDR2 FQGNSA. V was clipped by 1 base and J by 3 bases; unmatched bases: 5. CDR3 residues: CASSLGGQERYEQYF. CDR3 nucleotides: TGTGCCAGCAGCTTAGGGGGACAGGAACGCTACGAGCAGTACTTC. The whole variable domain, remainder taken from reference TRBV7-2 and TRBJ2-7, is GAGVSQSPSNKVTEKGKDVELRCDPISGHTALYWYRQSLGQGLEFLIYFQGNSAPDKSGLPSDRFSAERTGGSVSTLTIQRTQQEDSAVYLCASSLGGQERYEQYFGPGTRLTVT.

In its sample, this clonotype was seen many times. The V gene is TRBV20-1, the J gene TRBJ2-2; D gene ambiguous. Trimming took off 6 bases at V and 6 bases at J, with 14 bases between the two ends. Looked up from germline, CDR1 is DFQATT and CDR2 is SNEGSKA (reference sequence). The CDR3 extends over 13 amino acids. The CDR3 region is CSAMRPGSGELFF. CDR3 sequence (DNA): TGCAGTGCCATGCGTCCGGGTTCCGGGGAGCTGTTTTTT.

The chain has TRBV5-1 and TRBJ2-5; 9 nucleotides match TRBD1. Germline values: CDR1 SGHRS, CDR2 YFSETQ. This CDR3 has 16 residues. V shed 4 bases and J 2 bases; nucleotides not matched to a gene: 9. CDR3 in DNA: TGCGCCAGCAGCCAGGGGACAGGGAAGAATCAAGAGACCCAGTACTTC. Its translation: CASSQGTGKNQETQYF.

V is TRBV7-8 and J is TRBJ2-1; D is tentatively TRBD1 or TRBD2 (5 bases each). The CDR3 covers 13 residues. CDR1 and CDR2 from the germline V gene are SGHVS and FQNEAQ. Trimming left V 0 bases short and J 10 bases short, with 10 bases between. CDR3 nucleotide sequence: TGTGCCAGCAGCTTAGCGGGGGTGGGGGAGCAGTTCTTC. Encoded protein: CASSLAGVGEQFF.

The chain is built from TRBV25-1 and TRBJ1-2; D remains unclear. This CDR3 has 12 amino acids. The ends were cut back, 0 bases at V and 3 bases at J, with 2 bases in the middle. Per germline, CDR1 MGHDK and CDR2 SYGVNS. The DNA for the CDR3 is TGTGCCAGCAGTGAATACGACTATGGCTACACCTTC. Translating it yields CASSEYDYGYTF.

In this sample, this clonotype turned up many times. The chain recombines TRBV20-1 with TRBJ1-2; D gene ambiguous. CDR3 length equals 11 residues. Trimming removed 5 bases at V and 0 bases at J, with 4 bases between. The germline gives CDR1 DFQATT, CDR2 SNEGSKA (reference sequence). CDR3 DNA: TGCAGTGCTGAATCTAACTATGGCTACACCTTC. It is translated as CSAESNYGYTF.

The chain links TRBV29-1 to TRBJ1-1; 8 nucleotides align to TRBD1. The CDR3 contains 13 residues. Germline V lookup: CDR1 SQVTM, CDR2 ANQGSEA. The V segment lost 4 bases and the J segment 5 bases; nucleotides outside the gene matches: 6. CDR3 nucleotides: TGCAGCGTTGCTAGGGACAGGTATACTGAAGCTTTCTTT. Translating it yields CSVARDRYTEAFF.

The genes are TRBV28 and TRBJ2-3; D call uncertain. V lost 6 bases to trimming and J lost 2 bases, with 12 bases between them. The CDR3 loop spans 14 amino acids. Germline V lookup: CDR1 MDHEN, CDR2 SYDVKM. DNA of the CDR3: TGTGCCAGCAGGGCCATACGATACACAGATACGCAGTATTTT. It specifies CASRAIRYTDTQYF.

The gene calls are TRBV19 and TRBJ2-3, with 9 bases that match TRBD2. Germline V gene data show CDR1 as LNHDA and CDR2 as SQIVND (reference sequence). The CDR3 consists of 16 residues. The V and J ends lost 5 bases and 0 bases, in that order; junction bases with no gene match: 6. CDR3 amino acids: CASSALAGASTDTQYF. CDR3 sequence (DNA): TGTGCCAGTAGTGCATTAGCGGGAGCTAGCACAGATACGCAGTATTTT.

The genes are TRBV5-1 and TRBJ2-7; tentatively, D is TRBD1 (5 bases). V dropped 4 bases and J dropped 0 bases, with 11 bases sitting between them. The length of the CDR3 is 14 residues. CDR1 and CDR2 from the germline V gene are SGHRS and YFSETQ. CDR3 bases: TGCGCCAGCAGCCTGATGGACAACTCCTACGAGCAGTACTTC. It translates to CASSLMDNSYEQYF. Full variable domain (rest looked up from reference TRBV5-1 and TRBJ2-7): KAGVTQTPRYLIKTRGQQVTLSCSPISGHRSVSWYQQTPGQGLQFLFEYFSETQRNKGNFPGRFSGRQFSNSRSEMNVSTLELGDSALYLCASSLMDNSYEQYFGPGTRLTVT.

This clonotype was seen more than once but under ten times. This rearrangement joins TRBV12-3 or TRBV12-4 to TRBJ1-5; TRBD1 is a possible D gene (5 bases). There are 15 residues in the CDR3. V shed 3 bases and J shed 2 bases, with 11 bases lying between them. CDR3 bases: TGTGCCAGCAGTTTTGAGGGGACGGGCAATCAGCCCCAGCATTTT. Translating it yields CASSFEGTGNQPQHF.

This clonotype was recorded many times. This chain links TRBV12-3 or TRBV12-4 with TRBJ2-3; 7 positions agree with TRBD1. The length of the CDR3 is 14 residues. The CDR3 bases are TGTGCGACTAAACCGGGACAGACCACAGATACGCAGTATTTT. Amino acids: CATKPGQTTDTQYF.

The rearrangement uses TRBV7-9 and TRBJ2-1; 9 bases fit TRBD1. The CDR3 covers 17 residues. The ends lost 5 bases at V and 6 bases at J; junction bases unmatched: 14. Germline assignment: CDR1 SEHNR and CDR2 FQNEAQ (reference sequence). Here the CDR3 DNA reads TGTGCCAGCAGCCGGAGGGTCTCCGGGACAGGGACCAATGAGCAGTTCTTC. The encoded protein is CASSRRVSGTGTNEQFF.

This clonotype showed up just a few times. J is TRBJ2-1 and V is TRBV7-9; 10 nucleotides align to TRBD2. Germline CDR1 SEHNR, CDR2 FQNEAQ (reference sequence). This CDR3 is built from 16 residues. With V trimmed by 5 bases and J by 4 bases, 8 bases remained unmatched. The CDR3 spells CASSQGVAGGYNEQFF. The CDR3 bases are TGTGCCAGCAGCCAAGGCGTAGCGGGAGGTTACAATGAGCAGTTCTTC.

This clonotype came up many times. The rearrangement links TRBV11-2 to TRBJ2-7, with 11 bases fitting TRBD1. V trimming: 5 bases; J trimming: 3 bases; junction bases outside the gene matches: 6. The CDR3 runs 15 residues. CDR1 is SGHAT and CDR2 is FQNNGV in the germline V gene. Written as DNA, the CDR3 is TGTGCCAGCAGCATAGGGACAGGGGGAGTCTACGAGCAGTACTTC. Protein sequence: CASSIGTGGVYEQYF.

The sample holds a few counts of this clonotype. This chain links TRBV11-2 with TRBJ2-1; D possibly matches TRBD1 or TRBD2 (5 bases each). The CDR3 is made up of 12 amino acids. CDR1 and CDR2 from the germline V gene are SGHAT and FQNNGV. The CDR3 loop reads CASTGPYNEQFF. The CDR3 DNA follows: TGTGCGAGTACGGGGCCCTACAATGAGCAGTTCTTC.